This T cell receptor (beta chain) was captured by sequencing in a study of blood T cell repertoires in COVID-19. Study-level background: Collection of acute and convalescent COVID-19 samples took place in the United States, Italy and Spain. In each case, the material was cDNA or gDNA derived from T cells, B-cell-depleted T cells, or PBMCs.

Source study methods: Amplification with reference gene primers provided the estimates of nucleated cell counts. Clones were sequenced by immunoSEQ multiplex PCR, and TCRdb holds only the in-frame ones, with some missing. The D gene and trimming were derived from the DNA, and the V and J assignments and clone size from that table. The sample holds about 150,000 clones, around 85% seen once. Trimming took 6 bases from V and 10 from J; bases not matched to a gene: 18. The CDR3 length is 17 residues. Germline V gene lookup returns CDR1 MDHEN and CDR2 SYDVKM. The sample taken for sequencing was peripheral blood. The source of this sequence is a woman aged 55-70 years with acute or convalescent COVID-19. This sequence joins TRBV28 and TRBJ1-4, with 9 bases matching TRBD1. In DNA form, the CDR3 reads TGTGCCAGCAGCCCCCGGGGACAGGGCTATAAGGGCGGAAAACTGTTTTTT. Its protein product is CASSPRGQGYKGGKLFF.